Sequencing of this T cell receptor (beta chain) was carried out in a study of cytomegalovirus exposure and HLA in healthy donors. PCR involved 60 Vbeta and 13 Jbeta primers. Using immunoSEQ multiplex PCR, the repertoire was profiled, and TCRdb retains in-frame clones only, with some absent. The table has about 120,000 clones, more than 80% seen once; the top ten hold approximately 10%. This clone has only a few counts. V lost 4 bases, J lost 6 bases, and 21 bases lay in between. CDR1 and CDR2 (germline): SGHAT, FQNNGV. This CDR3 contains 16 residues. The rearrangement joins TRBV11-2 to TRBJ1-1, with D maybe TRBD1 (6 bases). The sample comprised PBMCs. The sequence came from a man aged 30 to 39 in good health and CMV-seropositive. CDR3 loop: CASSSVSRGARAEAFF. CDR3 DNA sequence: TGTGCCAGCAGCTCCGTATCCCGGGGGGCGCGGGCTGAAGCTTTCTTT.